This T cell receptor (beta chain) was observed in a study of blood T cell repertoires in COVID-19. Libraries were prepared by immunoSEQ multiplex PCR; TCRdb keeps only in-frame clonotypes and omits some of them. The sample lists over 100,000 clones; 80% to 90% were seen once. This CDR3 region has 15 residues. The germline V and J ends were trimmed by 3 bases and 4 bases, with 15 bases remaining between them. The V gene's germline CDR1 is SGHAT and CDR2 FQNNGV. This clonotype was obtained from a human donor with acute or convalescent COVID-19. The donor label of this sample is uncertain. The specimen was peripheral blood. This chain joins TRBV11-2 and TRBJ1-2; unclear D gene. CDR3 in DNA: TGTGCCAGCAGCTTGGTCAGGTTGAATTCCTATGGCTACACCTTC. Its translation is CASSLVRLNSYGYTF.